Following are 8 T cell receptor beta chains from one sample sequenced in a study of blood T cell repertoires in COVID-19. The protocol was immunoSEQ multiplex PCR, while the TCRdb copy is restricted to in-frame clones and leaves out a portion. Among 100,000 to 150,000 clones listed, 70% to 90% were seen once. Sequenced input: peripheral blood. These TCRs come from a man in his forties or fifties with acute or convalescent COVID-19.

The chain couples TRBV6-5 to TRBJ2-1, with D unclear. V gave up 6 bases and J gave up 10 bases, with 19 bases separating them. The CDR3 runs 14 residues. CDR1 MNHEY and CDR2 SVGAGI come from the germline V gene. The CDR3 region has the DNA TGTGCCAGCAGATCCCGGGTCCCTAGTGGGGAGCAGTTCTTC. It translates to CASRSRVPSGEQFF.

The V and J genes are TRBV9 and TRBJ1-1; the D is unclear. Trimming left V 1 base short and J 2 bases short, with 9 bases between. CDR3 length equals 14 residues. CDR1 and CDR2 (germline): SGDLS, YYNGEE. The CDR3 coding sequence is TGTGCCAGCAGCGTATCTACAGTAAACACTGAAGCTTTCTTT. Translation: CASSVSTVNTEAFF. Using reference TRBV9 and TRBJ1-1 for the parts outside the CDR3, the full variable domain is DSGVTQTPKHLITATGQRVTLRCSPRSGDLSVYWYQQSLDQGLQFLIQYYNGEERAKGNILERFSAQQFPDLHSELNLSSLELGDSALYFCASSVSTVNTEAFFGQGTRLTVV.

V and J are TRBV28 and TRBJ2-2; maybe TRBD2 (5 bases). The germline CDR1 and CDR2 sequences are MDHEN and SYDVKM. V was cut by 6 bases and J by 5 bases, with 7 bases left in between. The CDR3 loop spans 12 amino acids. The CDR3 sequence is CASSRGTGELFF. CDR3 DNA sequence: TGTGCCAGCAGCCGAGGGACCGGGGAGCTGTTTTTT.

DNA for the CDR3: TGTGCCAGCTCACCACTCCAGGCCCAAGACCACCCCTTCAATTCACCCCTCCACTTT. This encodes CASSPLQAQDHPFNSPLHF. J is TRBJ1-6 and V is TRBV18; D unresolved. Per germline, CDR1 KGHSH and CDR2 LQKENI. The V end was cut by 1 base, the J end by 7 bases, with 23 bases between. The CDR3 is made up of 19 amino acids.

This sequence joins TRBV7-2 and TRBJ2-4, with 12 bases matching TRBD1. With 3 bases clipped from V and 7 bases from J, the junction kept 1 base outside the gene matches. Germline assignment: CDR1 SGHTA and CDR2 FQGNSA. The CDR3 extends over 14 amino acids. As DNA, the CDR3 is TGTGCCAGCAGCTTGGGACAGGGGGCGAACATTCAGTACTTC. It codes for CASSLGQGANIQYF.

This clone rates as medium-sized. V usage is TRBV19 and J usage is TRBJ2-7; TRBD2 aligns across 10 bases. The trim removed 4 bases at V and 4 bases at J, leaving 7 bases unmatched. The germline V gene has CDR1 LNHDA and CDR2 SQIVND (reference sequence). The CDR3 extends over 15 amino acids. CDR3 coding DNA: TGTGCCAGTAGTACCCAAGCGGGAGGGGATTACGAGCAGTACTTC. It is translated as CASSTQAGGDYEQYF. Together with reference TRBV19 and TRBJ2-7, the CDR3 gives the full variable domain: DGGITQSPKYLFRKEGQNVTLSCEQNLNHDAMYWYRQDPGQGLRLIYYSQIVNDFQKGDIAEGYSVSREKKESFPLTVTSAQKNPTAFYLCASSTQAGGDYEQYFGPGTRLTVT.

Regarding this clone: The DNA is left out, because the CDR3 cannot be placed on it with certainty; the CDR3 is given as TCRdb lists it. The chain employs TRBV8-2 and TRBJ1-4; the table's D call TRBD1 went unverified against the DNA. TRBV8-2 is listed as a pseudogene. The CDR3 numbers 19 amino acids, ends counted. CDR3 region: CGSTSAALKWAPGNEKLFF.

This clone was picked up one time. The CDR3 DNA reads as TGTGCCAGCAGCTTAGGACTAGCGGGACCGGCCGAGCAGTTCTTC. As protein: CASSLGLAGPAEQFF. The chain recombines TRBV11-3 with TRBJ2-1, with 11 bases fitting TRBD2. V dropped 1 base and J dropped 10; count of bases not matched to a gene: 6. The CDR3 runs 15 residues. The germline V gene has CDR1 SGHNT and CDR2 YENEEA.